What follows are 17 T cell receptor beta chains derived from one specimen sequenced in a study of cytomegalovirus exposure and HLA in healthy donors. The table came from immunoSEQ multiplex PCR; TCRdb's copy has only in-frame clones and leaves some out. This table has approximately 140,000 clones, around 84% appearing once. Sequencing was performed on PBMCs. These receptors originate from a man in his late teens or twenties in good health and CMV-seropositive.

V usage is TRBV7-2 and J usage is TRBJ2-7; D uncertain. The CDR3 runs 15 residues. V was cut by 0 bases and J by 2 bases, with 11 bases left in between. Looked up from germline, CDR1 is SGHTA and CDR2 is FQGNSA. The CDR3: CASSLAPQVPYEQYF. CDR3 DNA: TGTGCCAGCAGCTTAGCGCCCCAGGTCCCCTACGAGCAGTACTTC.

This clone was counted a single time. This chain uses TRBV11-2 with TRBJ2-7; D is ambiguous. The CDR3 totals 15 residues. Germline CDR1 and CDR2: SGHAT and FQNNGV. V was shortened by 1 base and J by 0 bases, with 10 bases between the two germline ends. For the CDR3, the DNA is TGTGCCAGCAGCTTAGTAGGCGGCGGCTCCTACGAGCAGTACTTC. This encodes CASSLVGGGSYEQYF.

The chain recombines TRBV30 with TRBJ1-2; TRBD1 is a possible D gene (6 bases). Germline V gene lookup returns CDR1 GTSNPN and CDR2 SVGIG (reference sequence). The CDR3 loop spans 13 amino acids. V was cut by 2 bases and J by 4 bases, with 11 bases left in between. The CDR3 region has the DNA TGTGCCTGGAGTAAACAGGGCAGCTATGGCTACACCTTC. This gives the protein CAWSKQGSYGYTF. The whole variable domain, remainder taken from reference TRBV30 and TRBJ1-2, is SQTIHQWPATLVQPVGSPLSLECTVEGTSNPNLYWYRQAAGRGLQLLFYSVGIGQISSEVPQNLSASRPQDRQFILSSKKLLLSDSGFYLCAWSKQGSYGYTFGSGTRLTVV.

The CDR3 sequence: CASSLEVWTGGGSDGYTF. CDR3 sequence (DNA): TGCGCCAGCAGCTTGGAGGTGTGGACAGGGGGAGGTTCGGATGGCTACACCTTC. The chain combines TRBV5-1 with TRBJ1-2; TRBD1 matches at 10 bases. CDR3 length: 18 amino acids. The germline CDR1 and CDR2 sequences are SGHRS and YFSETQ. The V segment lost 0 bases and the J segment 6 bases; nucleotides outside the gene matches: 14.

This chain links TRBV7-9 with TRBJ1-2; D remains unclear. With 7 bases removed from V and 8 bases from J, the gap between germline ends came to 23 bases. CDR1 is SEHNR and CDR2 is FQNEAQ in the germline V gene (reference sequence). The CDR3 loop spans 15 amino acids. In nucleotides, the CDR3 is TGTGCCAGCAAGCGTACGGGGAAAAGGGTTGGGGGCTACACCTTC. It translates to CASKRTGKRVGGYTF.

V and J are TRBV27 and TRBJ2-7; a weak D match, TRBD1 (6 bases). This CDR3 region has 14 residues. CDR1 is MNHEY, CDR2 SMNVEV, per germline (reference sequence). V lost 5 bases and J 6 bases, leaving 17 bases between the germline ends. CDR3 nucleotide sequence: TGTGCCAGCAGTCTGGACCAGGGGTTTCGCGAGCAGTACTTC. Its translation is CASSLDQGFREQYF.

The J gene is TRBJ2-1, the V gene TRBV20-1; D uncertain. Trimming took 2 bases from V and 10 from J, leaving 9 bases between them. CDR3 length: 11 residues. CDR1 and CDR2 from the germline V gene are DFQATT and SNEGSKA (reference sequence). Here the CDR3 DNA reads TGCAGTGCTAGATCCGGTCGGGAGCAGTTCTTC. Translation: CSARSGREQFF.

V gene TRBV30 combines with J gene TRBJ2-6; 10 bases match TRBD1. V dropped 6 bases and J dropped 4; count of bases not matched to a gene: 6. CDR3 length equals 15 residues. Germline V gene data show CDR1 as GTSNPN and CDR2 as SVGIG (reference sequence). The CDR3 sequence: CACNRQGAGANVLTF. The CDR3 DNA reads as TGTGCCTGTAACAGACAGGGGGCCGGGGCCAACGTCCTGACTTTC.

The rearrangement links TRBV10-2 to TRBJ1-2; 9 positions match TRBD1. Germline loops: CDR1 WSHSY, CDR2 SAAADI. The CDR3 covers 15 residues. With 5 bases clipped from V and 2 bases from J, the junction kept 6 bases outside the gene matches. In nucleotides, the CDR3 is TGCGCCAGCAGTTGGAGGACAGGGGCGAACTATGGCTACACCTTC. This translates into CASSWRTGANYGYTF.

J is TRBJ2-1 and V is TRBV27; 11 positions match TRBD2. J gave up 9 bases and V 5 bases, and 12 bases lay outside the gene matches. The CDR3 is made up of 16 amino acids. Germline-derived CDR1 and CDR2 are MNHEY and SMNVEV (reference sequence). The CDR3 DNA reads as TGTGCCAGCAGTACGTTAGCGGGAGGGCCAGTAGGTGAGCAGTTCTTC. It specifies CASSTLAGGPVGEQFF.

Turning to this clone: The junction departs from germline at one end; a sequencing error may be responsible. This sequence joins TRBV7-7 and TRBJ2-7; D is uncertain. The CDR3 consists of 11 residues. The V gene's germline CDR1 is SSHAT and CDR2 FNYEAQ (reference sequence). The CDR3 DNA reads as TGTGCTAGCAGCCCCTCTGTGGAGCAGTACTTC. This encodes CASSPSVEQYF.

The table lists this clone with a few counts. The chain joins TRBV6-5 to TRBJ2-7; D is unresolved. V gave up 5 bases and J gave up 9 bases, with 14 bases separating them. There are 12 residues in the CDR3. The germline V gene encodes CDR1 MNHEY and CDR2 SVGAGI. The CDR3 nucleotides read TGTGCCAGCAGTGACCGTGCGGCTGGGCAGTACTTC. It translates to CASSDRAAGQYF.

This chain joins TRBV5-4 and TRBJ2-4, with D perhaps TRBD2 (5 bases). The CDR3 contains 17 residues. From germline, CDR1 is SGHNT and CDR2 YYREEE (reference sequence). V was trimmed by 4 bases and J by 1 base, leaving 18 bases between them. The CDR3 loop reads CASSPGPQRGAKNIQYF. The CDR3 DNA is TGTGCCAGCAGCCCCGGGCCTCAAAGAGGGGCCAAAAACATTCAGTACTTC.

The chain links TRBV9 to TRBJ1-3; D unresolved. The V end lost 2 bases, the J end lost 0 bases, and 9 bases lay between the germline ends. CDR1 and CDR2 from the germline V gene are SGDLS and YYNGEE. The CDR3 length is 15 residues. DNA for the CDR3: TGTGCCAGCAGCGTTAGCGGGGTCTCTGGAAACACCATATATTTT. Residues: CASSVSGVSGNTIYF.

The rearrangement joins TRBV15 to TRBJ2-3, with 11 bases fitting TRBD2. CDR3 length equals 16 residues. The V gene's germline CDR1 is LNHNV and CDR2 YYDKDF (reference sequence). V was clipped by 2 bases and J by 5 bases; unmatched bases: 6. CDR3 sequence (DNA): TGTGCCACCAGCAGATCGCTAGCGGGAGGAGTAGATACGCAGTATTTT. This translates into CATSRSLAGGVDTQYF.

The rearrangement uses TRBV7-6 and TRBJ2-7; the match to TRBD2 covers 12 bases. The germline CDR1 and CDR2 sequences are SGHVS and FNYEAQ. The CDR3 totals 15 residues. After removal of 1 base from V and 7 bases from J, the junction contained 5 bases not matched to a gene. The CDR3 DNA reads as TGTGCCAGCAGCTTAGGACTAGCGGGAGATACTGAGCAGTACTTC. Encoded protein: CASSLGLAGDTEQYF. Looking up the rest from reference TRBV7-6 and TRBJ2-7 gives the full variable domain: GAGVSQSPRYKVTKRGQDVALRCDPISGHVSLYWYRQALGQGPEFLTYFNYEAQQDKSGLPNDRFSAERPEGSISTLTIQRTEQRDSAMYRCASSLGLAGDTEQYFGPGTRLTVT.

This chain uses TRBV16 with TRBJ1-3; D not certain. This CDR3 spans 16 amino acids. From germline, CDR1 is KGHSY and CDR2 FQNENV. Trimming stripped 4 bases from V and 3 bases from J, with 16 bases between. CDR3 region: CASSPTGRGSGNTIYF. For the CDR3, the DNA is TGTGCCAGCAGCCCGACGGGCCGGGGAAGTGGAAACACCATATATTTT.